These 6 T cell receptor beta chains share one sample of origin, sequenced in a study of blood T cell repertoires in COVID-19. Profiling relied on immunoSEQ multiplex PCR, and the TCRdb table lists in-frame clones only, not all of them. The table includes over 350,000 clones, 80% to 90% detected once. The specimen sequenced was PBMCs or T cells enriched from blood (not recorded which). The origin of the receptors is a woman in her forties or fifties who had recovered from COVID-19.

The chain recombines TRBV6-5 with TRBJ2-5; TRBD1 matches at 10 bases. V lost 6 bases, J lost 2 bases, and 6 bases stayed unmatched. The V gene's germline CDR1 is MNHEY and CDR2 SVGAGI. The CDR3 has 15 residues. The CDR3 DNA is TGTGCCAGCAGATGGGGACAGGGGATTCAAGAGACCCAGTACTTC. Protein: CASRWGQGIQETQYF.

The rearrangement joins TRBV9 to TRBJ1-3; no clear D. The CDR3 length is 16 residues. Between the trimmed V and J ends, which lost 0 bases and 4 bases, there was a span of 14 bases. Germline V gene lookup returns CDR1 SGDLS and CDR2 YYNGEE. For the CDR3, the DNA is TGTGCCAGCAGCGTAGTTGACATCCCACCGGGAAACACCATATATTTT. Its translation: CASSVVDIPPGNTIYF.

The chain recombines TRBV7-2 with TRBJ2-3, with 13 bases matching TRBD2. J gave up 6 bases and V 5 bases, and 8 bases lay outside the gene matches. Germline CDR1 is SGHTA and CDR2 is FQGNSA. CDR3 size: 16 residues. The CDR3 reads CASSPRTSGGGDTQYF. CDR3 coding DNA: TGTGCCAGCAGCCCACGGACTAGCGGGGGCGGGGATACGCAGTATTTT.

This clone has a single count. V and J are TRBV7-9 and TRBJ2-2; 10 positions match TRBD1. The CDR3 is 15 amino acids. Germline trimming cut 5 bases from V and 7 bases from J; bases unmatched to any gene: 7. Germline lookup yields CDR1 SEHNR and CDR2 FQNEAQ (reference sequence). DNA for the CDR3: TGTGCCAGCAGCCCCGACAGGGGGCGAATCGGGGAGCTGTTTTTT. It specifies CASSPDRGRIGELFF.

The V gene is TRBV12-3 or TRBV12-4, the J gene TRBJ1-2, with 7 bases aligning to TRBD1. This CDR3 spans 12 amino acids. The CDR3 DNA reads TGTGCTAGCGCTACAGGGGTTTATGGCTACACCTTC. It encodes CASATGVYGYTF.

This clone was seen many times. V gene TRBV7-9 combines with J gene TRBJ2-7, with 7 bases that match TRBD1. The trim removed 1 base at V and 0 bases at J, leaving 3 bases unmatched. Germline V gives CDR1 SEHNR, CDR2 FQNEAQ (reference sequence). The CDR3 sequence is 15 residues long. The CDR3 DNA is TGTGCCAGCAGCTTAGGAGGGGGCGGCTCCTACGAGCAGTACTTC. This translates into CASSLGGGGSYEQYF.